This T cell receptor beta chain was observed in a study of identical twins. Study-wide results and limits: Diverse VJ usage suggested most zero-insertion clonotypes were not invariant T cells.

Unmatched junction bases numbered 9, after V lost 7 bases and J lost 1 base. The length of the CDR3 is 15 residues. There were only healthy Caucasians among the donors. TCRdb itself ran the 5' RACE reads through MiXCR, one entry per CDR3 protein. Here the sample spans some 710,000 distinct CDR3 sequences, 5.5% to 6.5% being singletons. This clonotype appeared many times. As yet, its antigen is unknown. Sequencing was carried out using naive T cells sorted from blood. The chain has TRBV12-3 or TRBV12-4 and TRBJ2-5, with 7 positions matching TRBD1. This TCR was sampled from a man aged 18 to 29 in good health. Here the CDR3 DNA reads TGTGCCAGCACAGGGGGAAAGACAGCCCAAGAGACCCAGTACTTC. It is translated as CASTGGKTAQETQYF.